The clone carrying this T cell receptor beta chain was observed a single time. Sequence at one end of the junction differs from germline and may be a read error. Under the authors' procedure: Estimated nucleated cell counts came from reference gene primer amplification. Sequencing used immunoSEQ multiplex PCR; TCRdb keeps in-frame clones, though not all of them. Clonal size and the V and J genes are those of that table, whereas D and trimming came from the DNA. The profile shows roughly 130,000 clones, approximately 84% of them singletons. This record belongs to a study of blood T cell repertoires in COVID-19. The CDR3 has 16 amino acids. CDR1 is MNHEY and CDR2 is SVGAGI in the germline V gene.

Sequenced: PBMCs or T cells enriched from blood (not recorded which). The sequence was collected from a middle-aged man with acute COVID-19. The rearrangement links TRBV6-5 to TRBJ2-2; tentative D call: TRBD2 (6 bases). CDR3: CASSYLWIKYAGKGSF. CDR3 in DNA: TGTGCCAGCAGTTACCTGTGGATTAAGTATGCGGGGAAAGGAAGCTTT.